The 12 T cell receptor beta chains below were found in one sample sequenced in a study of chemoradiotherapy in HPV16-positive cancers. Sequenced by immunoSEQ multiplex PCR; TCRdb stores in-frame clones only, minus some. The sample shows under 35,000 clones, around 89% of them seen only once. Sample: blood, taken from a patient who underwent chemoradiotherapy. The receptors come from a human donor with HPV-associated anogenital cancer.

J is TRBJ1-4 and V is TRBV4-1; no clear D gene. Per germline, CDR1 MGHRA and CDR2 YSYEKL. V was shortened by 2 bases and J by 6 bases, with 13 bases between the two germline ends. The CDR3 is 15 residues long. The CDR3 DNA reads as TGCGCCAGCAGCCAAATATTCGGTGGAGATGAAAAACTGTTTTTT. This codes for CASSQIFGGDEKLFF.

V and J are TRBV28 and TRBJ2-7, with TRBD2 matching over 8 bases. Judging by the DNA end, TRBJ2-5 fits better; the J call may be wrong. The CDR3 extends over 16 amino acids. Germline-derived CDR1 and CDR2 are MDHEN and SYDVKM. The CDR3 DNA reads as TGTGCCAGCAGTTTTCGATGGCGGGAGGTTTGGGAGACCCAGTACTTC. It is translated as CASSFRWREVWETQYF.

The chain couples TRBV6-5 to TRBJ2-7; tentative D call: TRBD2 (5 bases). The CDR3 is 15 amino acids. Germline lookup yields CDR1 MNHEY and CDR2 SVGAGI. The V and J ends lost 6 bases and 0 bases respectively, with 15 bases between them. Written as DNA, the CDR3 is TGTGCCAGCAGGAACCGTTTCCGGGGCTCCTACGAGCAGTACTTC. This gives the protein CASRNRFRGSYEQYF.

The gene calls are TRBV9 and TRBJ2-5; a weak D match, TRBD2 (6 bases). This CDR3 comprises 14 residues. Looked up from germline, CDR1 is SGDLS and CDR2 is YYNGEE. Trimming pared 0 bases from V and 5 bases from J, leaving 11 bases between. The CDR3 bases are TGTGCCAGCAGCGTAGGTCTAGCGCAGGAGACCCAGTACTTC. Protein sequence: CASSVGLAQETQYF.

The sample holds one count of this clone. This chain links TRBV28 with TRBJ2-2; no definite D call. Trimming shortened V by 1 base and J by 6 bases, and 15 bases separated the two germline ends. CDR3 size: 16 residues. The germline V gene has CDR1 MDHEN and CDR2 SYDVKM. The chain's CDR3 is CASSLLVKGRAGELFF. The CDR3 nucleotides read TGTGCCAGCAGTTTATTGGTAAAGGGAAGGGCCGGGGAGCTGTTTTTT.

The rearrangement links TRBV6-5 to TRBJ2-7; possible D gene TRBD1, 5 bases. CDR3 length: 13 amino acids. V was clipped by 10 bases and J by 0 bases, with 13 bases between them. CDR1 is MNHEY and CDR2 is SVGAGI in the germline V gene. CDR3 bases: TGTGCCACCCGGACATTCTCCTCCTACGAGCAGTACTTC. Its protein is CATRTFSSYEQYF.

CDR3 in DNA: TGTGCCATCAGTGAGTCGCGGGGATACGAGCAGTACTTC. Amino acid sequence: CAISESRGYEQYF. The chain joins TRBV10-3 to TRBJ2-5, with D possibly being TRBD2 (6 bases). The J call may be wrong; the DNA end is better matched by TRBJ2-7. The germline gives CDR1 ENHRY, CDR2 SYGVKD. The CDR3 is 13 residues long.

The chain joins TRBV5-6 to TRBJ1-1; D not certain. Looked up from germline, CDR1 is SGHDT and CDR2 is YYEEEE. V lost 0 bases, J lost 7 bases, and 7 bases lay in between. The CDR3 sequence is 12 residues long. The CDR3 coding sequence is TGTGCCAGCAGCTTGGGGCGGGGTGAAGCTTTCTTT. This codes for CASSLGRGEAFF.

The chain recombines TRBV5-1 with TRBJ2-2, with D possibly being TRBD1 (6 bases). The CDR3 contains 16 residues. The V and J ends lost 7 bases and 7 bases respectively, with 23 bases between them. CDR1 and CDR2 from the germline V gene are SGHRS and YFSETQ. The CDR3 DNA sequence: TGCGCCAGCGCAAACCTGCAGGGGAATCAAGGCGGGGAGCTGTTTTTT. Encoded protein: CASANLQGNQGGELFF.

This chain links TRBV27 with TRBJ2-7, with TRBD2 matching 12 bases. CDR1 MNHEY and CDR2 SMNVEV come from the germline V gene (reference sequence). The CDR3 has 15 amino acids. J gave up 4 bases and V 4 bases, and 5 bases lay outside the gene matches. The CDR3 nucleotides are TGTGCCAGCAGTTCCGGACTAGCGGGGCGGTACGAGCAGTACTTC. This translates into CASSSGLAGRYEQYF.

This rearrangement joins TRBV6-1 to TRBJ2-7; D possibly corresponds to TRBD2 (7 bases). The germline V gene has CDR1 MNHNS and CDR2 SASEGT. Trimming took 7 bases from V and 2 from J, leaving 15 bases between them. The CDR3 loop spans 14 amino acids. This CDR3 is CASTRRGAPYEQYF. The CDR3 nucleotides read TGTGCCAGCACCCGTCGGGGGGCCCCCTACGAGCAGTACTTC.

The CDR3 DNA reads as TGTGCCAGCAGTCCAGGGACTTACGAGCAGTACTTC. The encoded protein is CASSPGTYEQYF. The gene calls are TRBV28 and TRBJ2-7; tentative D call: TRBD2 (6 bases). V was cut by 5 bases and J by 4 bases, with 9 bases left in between. The CDR3 covers 12 residues. From germline, CDR1 is MDHEN and CDR2 SYDVKM.